The 32 T cell receptor beta chains in this list originate from one sample, sequenced in a study of cytomegalovirus exposure and HLA in healthy donors. Researchers ran the PCR with 60 Vbeta and 13 Jbeta primers. This table comes from immunoSEQ multiplex PCR, and its TCRdb copy is limited to in-frame clones, with some not included. The table shows around 93,000 clones, with approximately 80% occurring only once. The sample taken for sequencing was PBMCs. These receptor sequences come from a middle-aged man in good health and CMV-seronegative.

This clone was seen ten or more times. The CDR3 sequence is CASSSGQSSGNTIYF. The CDR3 DNA follows: TGTGCCAGCAGCTCAGGACAGAGCTCTGGAAACACCATATATTTT. The V gene is TRBV5-4, the J gene TRBJ1-3; D perhaps matches TRBD1 (6 bases). Germline CDR1 and CDR2: SGHNT and YYREEE (reference sequence). CDR3 size: 15 residues. Trimming removed 3 bases at V and 0 bases at J, with 10 bases between.

V gene TRBV9 combines with J gene TRBJ2-1; tentatively, D is TRBD2 (7 bases). This CDR3 is 14 amino acids long. Germline V lookup: CDR1 SGDLS, CDR2 YYNGEE. V was pared by 6 bases and J by 7 bases, with 17 bases between. The CDR3 here is CASTEGGGPNEQFF. DNA of the CDR3: TGTGCCAGCACTGAGGGGGGAGGGCCGAATGAGCAGTTCTTC.

This clone has just one count. The CDR3 nucleotides read TGTGCCAGCAGCTGGGGGGTGGGAAACAATGAGCAGTTCTTC. Translating gives CASSWGVGNNEQFF. The chain is built from TRBV7-6 and TRBJ2-1, with D possibly TRBD2 on 6 matching bases. Germline-derived CDR1 and CDR2 are SGHVS and FNYEAQ. V was shortened by 4 bases and J by 5 bases, with 12 bases between the two germline ends. This CDR3 has 14 residues. The full variable domain, in which reference TRBV7-6 and TRBJ2-1 provide the parts outside the CDR3, is GAGVSQSPRYKVTKRGQDVALRCDPISGHVSLYWYRQALGQGPEFLTYFNYEAQQDKSGLPNDRFSAERPEGSISTLTIQRTEQRDSAMYRCASSWGVGNNEQFFGPGTRLTVL.

In nucleotides, the CDR3 is TGTGCCAGCAGGGACTCCCCCACTGAAGCTTTCTTT. Protein: CASRDSPTEAFF. This chain joins TRBV6-1 and TRBJ1-1; unclear D gene. This CDR3 is 12 amino acids long. The germline CDR1 and CDR2 sequences are MNHNS and SASEGT. The germline V and J ends were trimmed by 6 bases and 4 bases, with 9 bases remaining between them.

The genes are TRBV23-1 and TRBJ1-2; TRBD1 might be the D (6 bases). TRBV23-1 is flagged as an ORF with uncertain function. V lost 0 bases and J 4 bases, leaving 12 bases between the germline ends. The CDR3 covers 15 residues. The CDR3 DNA sequence: TGCGCCAGCAGTCAATCGCGACAGGTTCCCTATGGCTACACCTTC. Amino acids: CASSQSRQVPYGYTF.

DNA for the CDR3: TGTGCCAGCAGCTTAACGGACAGGGGCGCCGGGGAGCTGTTTTTT. It is translated as CASSLTDRGAGELFF. The chain links TRBV9 to TRBJ2-2; 9 nucleotides line up with TRBD1. Trimming removed 4 bases from V and 6 bases from J; junction bases left unmatched: 7. The CDR3 has 15 amino acids. Germline loops: CDR1 SGDLS, CDR2 YYNGEE.

In nucleotides, the CDR3 is TGCGCCAGCGCCCCCCACAGTATGTCAGACGGGGAGCTGTTTTTT. Encoded protein: CASAPHSMSDGELFF. The J gene is TRBJ2-2, the V gene TRBV5-1, with D unclear. CDR1 and CDR2 from the germline V gene are SGHRS and YFSETQ. Trimming took 7 bases from V and 7 from J, leaving 20 bases between them. The CDR3 contains 15 residues. Variable domain in full (rest from reference TRBV5-1 and TRBJ2-2): KAGVTQTPRYLIKTRGQQVTLSCSPISGHRSVSWYQQTPGQGLQFLFEYFSETQRNKGNFPGRFSGRQFSNSRSEMNVSTLELGDSALYLCASAPHSMSDGELFFGEGSRLTVL.

This clone was recorded a few times. The chain links TRBV30 to TRBJ2-7; TRBD2 matches at 10 bases. V shed 5 bases, J shed 0 bases, and the junction held 10 bases outside the gene matches. The CDR3 spans 16 residues. Germline-derived CDR1 and CDR2 are GTSNPN and SVGIG (reference sequence). The CDR3 loop reads CAWADGAGGPSYEQYF. The CDR3 DNA sequence: TGTGCCTGGGCGGACGGAGCGGGAGGGCCCTCCTACGAGCAGTACTTC.

This clone was seen a single time. The chain is built from TRBV7-3 and TRBJ2-2; D gene unclear. Trimming shortened V by 5 bases and J by 4 bases, and 11 bases separated the two germline ends. Per the germline V gene, CDR1 is SGHTA and CDR2 is FQGTGA. The CDR3 sequence is 14 residues long. The CDR3 coding sequence is TGTGCCAGCAGCACCGACATTTTCACCGGGGAGCTGTTTTTT. It specifies CASSTDIFTGELFF.

The rearrangement joins TRBV28 to TRBJ2-7; perhaps TRBD2 as D (6 bases). The germline V gene has CDR1 MDHEN and CDR2 SYDVKM. V was shortened by 6 bases and J by 3 bases, with 15 bases between the two germline ends. This CDR3 region has 14 residues. The CDR3 reads CASSATGLNYEQYF. CDR3 in DNA: TGTGCCAGCAGCGCTACCGGACTAAACTACGAGCAGTACTTC.

The V and J genes are TRBV19 and TRBJ2-7, with 11 bases lining up with TRBD2. J gave up 2 bases and V 5 bases, and 8 bases lay outside the gene matches. The CDR3 sequence is 16 residues long. CDR1 is LNHDA and CDR2 is SQIVND in the germline V gene (reference sequence). CDR3 sequence reads: CASSPTSGGRTYEQYF. In DNA, the CDR3 is TGTGCCAGTAGTCCTACTAGCGGGGGAAGGACCTACGAGCAGTACTTC.

The genes are TRBV4-2 and TRBJ2-1; 14 nucleotides agree with TRBD2. There are 20 residues in the CDR3. In germline, CDR1 is LGHNA, CDR2 YNFKEQ. V was pared by 0 bases and J by 3 bases, with 10 bases of the junction left unmatched. CDR3 region: CASSQDSGTSGSGRYNEQFF. The CDR3 DNA reads as TGTGCCAGCAGCCAAGATTCCGGGACTAGCGGGAGCGGGCGCTACAATGAGCAGTTCTTC.

V is TRBV9 and J is TRBJ2-2, with a weak D call TRBD2 (6 bases). Trimming removed 0 bases at V and 5 bases at J, with 14 bases between. This CDR3 contains 16 residues. Germline CDR1 reads SGDLS; CDR2 reads YYNGEE. The CDR3 sequence is CASSVGRALRTGELFF. CDR3 DNA sequence: TGTGCCAGCAGCGTAGGGAGGGCCCTGAGGACCGGGGAGCTGTTTTTT.

This chain joins TRBV15 and TRBJ1-4, with a tentative D call TRBD1 (5 bases). Germline CDR1 is LNHNV and CDR2 is YYDKDF (reference sequence). V was shortened by 4 bases and J by 3 bases, with 9 bases between the two germline ends. The CDR3 covers 14 residues. The chain's CDR3 is CATSKRTSNEKLFF. The CDR3 coding sequence is TGTGCCACCAGCAAAAGGACATCTAATGAAAAACTGTTTTTT.

This clone is a singleton in its sample. The rearrangement uses TRBV4-2 and TRBJ2-1; 8 bases align to TRBD2. Germline values: CDR1 LGHNA, CDR2 YNFKEQ. V was clipped by 1 base and J by 8 bases; unmatched bases: 10. CDR3 length equals 16 residues. The CDR3 coding sequence is TGTGCCAGCAGCCAAGGATTGGGACTAGGTGATTATGAGCAGTTCTTC. This sequence encodes CASSQGLGLGDYEQFF.

Many counts were recorded for this clone. The chain uses TRBV6-5 and TRBJ2-2, with 10 nucleotides matching TRBD1. V lost 5 bases and J lost 5; bases outside the gene matches: 5. Germline values: CDR1 MNHEY, CDR2 SVGAGI. The CDR3 runs to 15 residues. In DNA, the CDR3 is TGTGCCAGCAGTCAAGGACAGGGGGGGACCGGGGAGCTGTTTTTT. Translated: CASSQGQGGTGELFF.

This clone appeared a few times. The chain employs TRBV9 and TRBJ2-3; 7 bases map to TRBD2. V was pared by 0 bases and J by 5 bases, with 6 bases of the junction left unmatched. The CDR3 spans 15 residues. The germline V gene encodes CDR1 SGDLS and CDR2 YYNGEE. The DNA of the CDR3 is TGTGCCAGCAGCGTAGCAGCGGGAATGGAAGATACGCAGTATTTT. This sequence encodes CASSVAAGMEDTQYF.

The J gene is TRBJ1-1, the V gene TRBV5-1; 8 bases are shared with TRBD1. After removal of 2 bases from V and 3 bases from J, the junction contained 9 bases not matched to a gene. The germline CDR1 and CDR2 sequences are SGHRS and YFSETQ. This CDR3 region has 16 residues. The CDR3 DNA sequence: TGCGCCAGCAGCTTCGAAGAGCAGGGGGCGCACACTGAAGCTTTCTTT. Its protein product is CASSFEEQGAHTEAFF.

This clone has more than one count but fewer than ten. This chain links TRBV6-5 with TRBJ2-7, with D possibly matching TRBD2 (6 bases). The V gene lost 0 bases and the J gene lost 2 bases, with 11 bases spanning the gap. This CDR3 region has 15 residues. From germline, CDR1 is MNHEY and CDR2 SVGAGI. The CDR3 loop is CASSYSRRGAYEQYF. In nucleotides, the CDR3 is TGTGCCAGCAGTTACTCGAGGCGGGGCGCCTACGAGCAGTACTTC.

The chain joins TRBV7-2 to TRBJ1-4; the D is unclear. V dropped 2 bases and J dropped 4 bases, with 11 bases sitting between them. Per the germline V gene, CDR1 is SGHTA and CDR2 is FQGNSA. The CDR3 has 15 amino acids. The CDR3 DNA reads TGTGCCAGCAGCTTAATGGCAGGTGTTAATGAAAAACTGTTTTTT. Its protein product is CASSLMAGVNEKLFF.

V gene TRBV6-1 combines with J gene TRBJ1-3; D gene unclear. Germline V gene data show CDR1 as MNHNS and CDR2 as SASEGT. V gave up 2 bases and J gave up 4 bases, with 15 bases separating them. The CDR3 extends over 16 amino acids. Here the CDR3 DNA reads TGTGCCAGCAGTGAATCGGGGATCGGGAGGGGAAACACCATATATTTT. Protein product: CASSESGIGRGNTIYF.

This clone occurred a few times. J is TRBJ1-1 and V is TRBV28, with a possible D match to TRBD1 (6 bases). The ends were cut back, 3 bases at V and 11 bases at J, with 16 bases in the middle. The CDR3 length is 13 residues. CDR1 and CDR2 from the germline V gene are MDHEN and SYDVKM. CDR3: CASSLNRERLAFF. For the CDR3, the DNA is TGTGCCAGCAGTTTGAACAGGGAAAGGCTGGCTTTCTTT.

V is TRBV5-1 and J is TRBJ2-1; 13 nucleotides agree with TRBD2. This CDR3 comprises 17 residues. Per germline, CDR1 SGHRS and CDR2 YFSETQ. Losses at the gene ends were 4 bases for V and 2 bases for J; bases not matched to a gene: 6. This CDR3 reads CASSASLAGGTYNEQFF. The CDR3, as DNA: TGCGCCAGCAGCGCCTCACTAGCGGGAGGGACCTACAATGAGCAGTTCTTC.

The chain employs TRBV28 and TRBJ1-2; TRBD1 might be the D (5 bases). Germline V CDR1 and CDR2: MDHEN, SYDVKM. The CDR3 spans 13 residues. The V end was cut by 8 bases, the J end by 4 bases, with 14 bases between. CDR3 bases: TGTGCCAGCCGCGGAGGGGAGGCCTATGGCTACACCTTC. Translating it yields CASRGGEAYGYTF.

V usage is TRBV7-2 and J usage is TRBJ2-1, with no clear D. The CDR3 extends over 14 amino acids. Germline CDR1 and CDR2: SGHTA and FQGNSA. Trimming left V 5 bases short and J 5 bases short, with 13 bases between. CDR3 amino acids: CASSPQLRNNEQFF. The CDR3, as DNA: TGTGCCAGCAGCCCCCAGTTGCGGAACAATGAGCAGTTCTTC. The full variable domain, completed using reference TRBV7-2 and TRBJ2-1, is GAGVSQSPSNKVTEKGKDVELRCDPISGHTALYWYRQSLGQGLEFLIYFQGNSAPDKSGLPSDRFSAERTGGSVSTLTIQRTQQEDSAVYLCASSPQLRNNEQFFGPGTRLTVL.

The V gene is TRBV7-2, the J gene TRBJ2-2, with TRBD1 matching 8 bases. Germline assignment: CDR1 SGHTA and CDR2 FQGNSA. J lost 2 bases, V lost 5 bases, and 4 bases had no gene match. The CDR3 extends over 15 amino acids. The CDR3 here is CASSADRENTGELFF. CDR3 DNA sequence: TGTGCCAGCAGCGCGGACAGGGAAAACACCGGGGAGCTGTTTTTT.

V gene TRBV13 combines with J gene TRBJ2-1, with TRBD1 matching 12 bases. The CDR3 runs to 17 residues. V shed 7 bases, J shed 10 bases, and the junction held 17 bases outside the gene matches. CDR1 PRHDT and CDR2 FYEKMQ come from the germline V gene (reference sequence). CDR3 loop: CASTYSPRDRGRGEQFF. The CDR3 coding sequence is TGTGCCAGCACCTACTCCCCCCGGGACAGGGGGCGCGGCGAGCAGTTCTTC.

This clone was detected once. The rearrangement joins TRBV6-5 to TRBJ1-2; 7 bases are shared with TRBD1. J was trimmed by 9 bases and V by 2 bases; bases with no gene match: 9. This CDR3 is built from 14 residues. Germline assignment: CDR1 MNHEY and CDR2 SVGAGI. The CDR3 here is CASSYERQGWSYTF. The CDR3 coding sequence is TGTGCCAGCAGTTACGAAAGACAGGGTTGGAGCTACACCTTC.

The chain uses TRBV6-5 and TRBJ1-1; D is unclear. V gave up 2 bases and J gave up 3 bases, with 7 bases separating them. Germline V gives CDR1 MNHEY, CDR2 SVGAGI. There are 13 residues in the CDR3. The CDR3 DNA follows: TGTGCCAGCAGTTACGAGAGGCACACTGAAGCTTTCTTT. Amino acid sequence: CASSYERHTEAFF.

The V gene is TRBV9, the J gene TRBJ1-2, with TRBD1 matching 11 bases. CDR3 size: 14 residues. The germline V gene has CDR1 SGDLS and CDR2 YYNGEE. The trim removed 2 bases at V and 7 bases at J, leaving 4 bases unmatched. CDR3 sequence: CASSVAGTGGGYTF. The CDR3 DNA reads as TGTGCCAGCAGCGTTGCCGGGACAGGGGGTGGCTACACCTTC.

CDR3 sequence (DNA): TGCGCCAGCAGCCTGGGACTAGCGGGGGGTGCTAGCACAGATACGCAGTATTTT. This sequence encodes CASSLGLAGGASTDTQYF. This chain joins TRBV5-1 and TRBJ2-3, with 15 bases that match TRBD2. CDR1 is SGHRS, CDR2 YFSETQ, per germline. This CDR3 contains 18 residues. Trimming at V came to 4 bases and at J to 0 bases, leaving 6 bases not matched to a gene.

This clone has more than one count but fewer than ten. The rearrangement joins TRBV28 to TRBJ1-1; no clear D. Trimming shortened V by 9 bases and J by 2 bases, and 16 bases separated the two germline ends. The CDR3 is made up of 14 amino acids. CDR1 and CDR2 (germline): MDHEN, SYDVKM. CDR3 region: CASNYGVYNTEAFF. The DNA for the CDR3 is TGTGCCAGTAACTACGGCGTGTATAACACTGAAGCTTTCTTT. The entire variable domain, with the rest obtained from reference TRBV28 and TRBJ1-1, is as follows: DVKVTQSSRYLVKRTGEKVFLECVQDMDHENMFWYRQDPGLGLRLIYFSYDVKMKEKGDIPEGYSVSREKKERFSLILESASTNQTSMYLCASNYGVYNTEAFFGQGTRLTVV.